This entry describes one T cell receptor (beta chain). What this receptor recognizes is not known. No base quality information exists; no much larger clone differs at one position. Library preparation employed 5' RACE. Sequenced on a NextSeq 500. To correct for sequencing error and PCR bias, the TCR library protocol tagged individual cDNA molecules with unique molecular identifiers. TCR alpha and beta chains were both sequenced, and the abundances of alpha and beta sequences in each sample were closely correlated with each other. In the original analysis: Decombinator V4 was used to annotate the V gene, J gene and CDR3 of the TCR sequences. Expanded TCRs were defined as changing significantly between any two time points under a Poisson model with p below 0.0001. TCR abundances were normalised to the total number of TCRs sequenced per sample and expressed as counts per million. MAIT TCRs were defined by TRAV1-2 paired with TRAJ12, TRAJ20 or TRAJ33, and iNKT TCRs by TRAV10 paired with TRAJ18. VDJdb, accessed on 1 November 2021, was searched for TCRs annotated for CMV, EBV and SARS-CoV-2, and TCRs annotated for more than one antigen were excluded. TCRdb trimmed the raw reads at Q25, called clones with MiXCR and kept productive beta chains. All rows with the same CDR3 protein become a single entry with the most common DNA and genes. These V and J calls are TCRdb output, not the study's own analysis. The sample table holds under 85,000 distinct CDR3 sequences, of which over 4% were seen once. The ten biggest clones cover under 8% of the sample.

The CDR3 goes from the cysteine to the phenylalanine over 15 residues. The read is trimmed to its CDR3 DNA, 45 bases read in frame from base 1. This was a case-control study nested in a cohort of healthcare workers in London, UK, who had nasopharyngeal swab PCR tests and blood samples taken every week. Between 23 and 31 March 2020, the week of the UK lockdown, healthcare workers were enrolled and then followed up weekly for as long as 16 weeks. This sample was taken from a study of early T cells in non-severe SARS-CoV-2 infection (dated by TCRdb to the early 2020s). For context, the study as a whole: Because TCR sequencing relied on bulk RNA taken from unsorted whole blood, pairing of alpha and beta chains was not possible.

Broad study findings and their caveats: Matching against VDJdb was skewed toward anti-spike CD8 responses, likely underestimated virus-specific expansions, and missed private and CD4 specificities.

The sequencing here drew on whole blood, taken at baseline. This TCR came from an adult who was a healthcare worker with PCR-confirmed SARS-CoV-2 infection or an uninfected control (not recorded which). The rearrangement combines TRBV21-1 with TRBJ2-7; the table's D call TRBD1 went unverified against the DNA. TRBV21-1 is marked as a pseudogene. The base sequence is TGTGCCAGCAGCACGTTCGGGACAGGGGGCGACGAGCAGTACTTC. Its protein reads: CASSTFGTGGDEQYF.